The entry below describes one TCR beta chain. This clonotype was found a few times. The antigen this receptor binds is unknown. No clone much larger than this one lies a single base away; base qualities are absent. Taken from cysteine to phenylalanine, the CDR3 has 14 residues. CDR3 DNA only is kept here, 42 bases in frame from base 1. Trimming removed 5 bases from V and 2 bases from J, leaving 10 bases between the germline ends. The germline V gene sets CDR1 to MDHEN and CDR2 to SYDVKM. The sample is drawn from a study of T-cell reconstitution after alpha-beta-depleted transplantation in children (dated by TCRdb to the mid-2010s). For the study in its entirety: Using TCR repertoire profiling, the study quantitatively followed how T-cell immune reconstitution unfolded in children after TCRalphabeta/CD19-depleted allogeneic hematopoietic cell transplantation. What the study reported, not specific to this receptor: The apparently early recovery of alphabetaT-cell counts about two months after transplant reportedly depended on only several hundred rapidly expanded clones that came from non-depleted graft cells. In some patients, the high TCRbeta diversity seen at day 60 was put down to recipient T cells and intrathymic progenitors that had survived conditioning. Hyperexpanded clone frequencies declined over subsequent months; after one year, T-cell counts and TCRbeta diversity were mostly attributed to newly produced T cells.

The library was generated by PCR. The reads were generated on an Illumina HiSeq 2500. TCR library preparation used molecular barcoding, with unique molecular identifiers applied to normalize quantification of the TCRbeta repertoire. TCRdb passed the public sequencing reads through fastp at Q25 and MiXCR, retaining productive beta sequences. CDR3 protein duplicates are merged, each entry listing the most common genes and DNA. This sample lists 250,000 to 300,000 distinct CDR3 sequences; about a tenth were detected once. Roughly 7% of the sample is held by the ten biggest clonotypes. The sample's treatment or condition label, in plain terms: allogeneic hematopoietic cell transplantation with graft depleted of TCRalphabeta T cells and CD19 B cells. TCRalphabeta/CD19-depleted allogeneic hematopoietic cell grafts were given to the transplant recipients, all of whom were children.

The TCR sequence derives from a boy under two years old with acute myeloid leukemia, due to receive a stem cell transplant. The chain employs TRBV28 and TRBJ1-5, with the D gene uncertain. Specimen: PBMCs, collected before TCRalphabeta/CD19-depleted stem cell transplant. The CDR3 corresponds to CASSLSQGNQPQHF. The bases are TGTGCCAGCAGTCTTTCCCAGGGCAATCAGCCCCAGCATTTT.